The T cell receptor beta chain described here comes from a study of T cells in Graves' hyperthyroidism and ophthalmopathy. This clonotype was counted between two and nine times. The investigators amplified TCR beta CDR3 regions from RNA transcripts. During a first-round RT-PCR of the TCR CDR3, the HTBI primer set was used. A single record per CDR3 protein comes from TCRdb applying MiXCR to the multiplex PCR reads. This table holds approximately 620,000 distinct CDR3 sequences, 15% to 20% found once. The CDR3 loop spans 14 amino acids. The V end lost 5 bases, the J end lost 7 bases, and 17 bases lay between the germline ends. Germline CDR1 and CDR2: MNHNS and SASEGT.

The sequencing input was blood. The chain couples TRBV6-1 to TRBJ1-1, with D possibly being TRBD1 (6 bases). The TCR sequence derives from a woman in her thirties or forties with Graves' ophthalmopathy. CDR3 region: CASSTLRGTFEAFF. The DNA of the CDR3 is TGTGCCAGCAGTACACTCAGGGGTACCTTTGAAGCTTTCTTT.